These T cell receptor beta chains were read from a single sample in a study of T cells in Graves' hyperthyroidism and ophthalmopathy. TCRdb passed the multiplex PCR reads through MiXCR, listing each CDR3 protein once. The sample includes under 300,000 distinct CDR3 sequences, roughly 15% of them seen just once. Sequenced: blood. Receptors originate from a woman aged 25-40 years with Graves' hyperthyroidism that later progressed to Graves' ophthalmopathy. Both conserved end residues are part of each CDR3. D genes are given only for firm matches. Clone size is not always given. Where it is, it says once, few, many or a class for expanded clones.

J | D | V | size | DNA | CDR3
TRBJ1-1 | TRBD1 | TRBV27 | many | TGTGCCAGCAGCCGACAGGGGGTAGGGAACACTGAAGCTTTCTTT | CASSRQGVGNTEAFF
TRBJ2-1 | TRBD2 | TRBV13 | many | TGTGCCAGCAGCACACTAGCGGTATACAATGAGCAGTTCTTC | CASSTLAVYNEQFF
TRBJ1-1 | . | TRBV12-3/TRBV12-4 | . | TGTGCCAGCAGTTGGGGCGGGGACACTGAAGCTTTCTTT | CASSWGGDTEAFF
TRBJ1-5 | . | TRBV12-3/TRBV12-4 | many | TGTGCCAGCAGTTTTACAGGCGATCAGCCCCAGCATTTT | CASSFTGDQPQHF
TRBJ1-2 | TRBD1 | TRBV7-9 | . | TGTGCCAGCAGCCGGGACAGGGGCCTCTATGGCTACACCTTC | CASSRDRGLYGYTF
TRBJ1-2 | . | TRBV28 | . | TGTGCCAGCAGGGCCGGGACTAGCGGGGGGGCAAACTATGGCTACACCTTC | CASRAGTSGGANYGYTF
TRBJ2-3 | . | TRBV15 | many | TGTGCCACCAGCAGAGATTGGCAAGCAAGGACAGATACGCAGTATTTT | CATSRDWQARTDTQYF
TRBJ2-1 | . | TRBV6-5 | many | TGTGCCAGCAGTTATCGGGTGTCGGGAGTCGGGGAGCAGTTCTTC | CASSYRVSGVGEQFF
TRBJ2-1 | . | TRBV19 | . | TGTGCCAGTAGGGAGGACACCAGAATTTTCTCCTACAATGAGCAGTTCTTC | CASREDTRIFSYNEQFF
TRBJ1-1 | TRBD1 | TRBV7-3 | . | TGTGCCAGCAGCACGGACAGGGACACTGAAGCTTTCTTT | CASSTDRDTEAFF
TRBJ2-7 | . | TRBV28 | many | TGTGCCAGCAGTCTTCCCCCAAGGGAGCAGTACTTC | CASSLPPREQYF
TRBJ2-1 | . | TRBV2 | many | TGTGCCAGCCTTGGGGTGGCGAGCTATCATTCCAATGAGCAGTTCTTC | CASLGVASYHSNEQFF
TRBJ2-7 | . | TRBV27 | many | TGTGCCAGCGGCCTAGGGGCCGAGCAGTACTTC | CASGLGAEQYF
TRBJ2-3 | . | TRBV20-1 | many | TGCAGTGCTAGGCCCCCTGTGTGGAGCACAGATACGCAGTATTTT | CSARPPVWSTDTQYF
TRBJ1-2 | . | TRBV7-2 | . | TGTGTCAGCAGCGTGACAGTAGACTATGGCTACACCTTC | CVSSVTVDYGYTF
TRBJ1-5 | . | TRBV7-8 | many | TGTGCCAGCAGCCACCAGAAACAGCCCCAGCATTTT | CASSHQKQPQHF
TRBJ2-7 | . | TRBV29-1 | many | TGCAGCGTTGTAGGCTCTGCGGAGCTGGCCTACGAGCAGTACTTC | CSVVGSAELAYEQYF
TRBJ1-5 | TRBD1 | TRBV6-2/TRBV6-3 | many | TGTGCCAGCAGTCCCGTGACAGGGGGATATCAGCCCCAGCATTTT | CASSPVTGGYQPQHF
TRBJ2-1 | . | TRBV6-1 | many | TGTGCCAGCAGTGAAGAGTTCCTTATAGTGTACAATGAGCAGTTCTTC | CASSEEFLIVYNEQFF
TRBJ1-2 | . | TRBV30 | many | TGTGCCTCCACTGCGGGCGGCGGCTACACCTTC | CASTAGGGYTF
TRBJ2-2 | . | TRBV20-1 | . | TGCAGTGCTAGAGGGCCGGTAAACACCGGGGAGCTGTTTTTT | CSARGPVNTGELFF
TRBJ2-1 | TRBD1 | TRBV27 | many | TGTGCCAGCAGTTTAGGGGGACAGTCCAACAATGAGCAGTTCTTC | CASSLGGQSNNEQFF
TRBJ1-4 | . | TRBV7-9 | many | TGTGCCAGCAGCCCGGGGAGTATCCCAGCCGGCGAAAAACTGTTTTTT | CASSPGSIPAGEKLFF
TRBJ1-6 | . | TRBV7-9 | many | TGTGCCAGCAGCTTAGAGGAGTCGCCCCTCCACTTT | CASSLEESPLHF
TRBJ1-3 | TRBD1 | TRBV2 | many | TGTGCCAGCAGTGAATGGGGACAGGAGGGAAACACCATATATTTT | CASSEWGQEGNTIYF
TRBJ2-1 | TRBD2 | TRBV5-8 | . | TGTGCCAGCAGCTTGGCGGCGACTAGCCGCAATGAGCAGTTCTTC | CASSLAATSRNEQFF
TRBJ2-3 | . | TRBV7-7 | . | TGTGCTAGCAGCTTAGGGGCCACGGGGTCAGATACGCAGTATTTT | CASSLGATGSDTQYF
TRBJ1-1 | TRBD1 | TRBV7-9 | many | TGTGCCAGCATCCAGGGGGCTGGCACTGAAGCTTTCTTT | CASIQGAGTEAFF
TRBJ2-7 | . | TRBV20-1 | . | TGCAGTGCCCCCCGGGCTGCCTCCTACGAGCAGTACTTC | CSAPRAASYEQYF
TRBJ2-7 | . | TRBV7-2 | many | TGTGCCAGCAGCCCGATTAGCGGAAACTACGAGCAGTACTTC | CASSPISGNYEQYF
TRBJ1-5 | . | TRBV4-1 | few | TGCGCCAGCAGCCAGGGCCGTGTCAATCAGCCCCAGCATTTT | CASSQGRVNQPQHF
TRBJ1-1 | . | TRBV19 | many | TGTGCCAGTAGTATTATGGGATTGGGTGGCACTGAAGCTTTCTTT | CASSIMGLGGTEAFF
TRBJ2-3 | . | TRBV28 | many | TGTGCCAGCAGTTTATGGTCTAGCGAAGCAGATACGCAGTATTTT | CASSLWSSEADTQYF
TRBJ2-3 | TRBD2 | TRBV5-4 | many | TGTGCCAGCACCGTTGGCGGGAGGGCCGAAGATACGCAGTATTTT | CASTVGGRAEDTQYF
TRBJ1-4 | . | TRBV7-9 | many | TGTGCCAGCAGCTTAGCGGTGGTTGAAAAACTGTTTTTT | CASSLAVVEKLFF
TRBJ2-7 | TRBD2 | TRBV29-1 | many | TGCAGCGTTGTCCTAGCGGGAGGGCCTAGCGACGAGCAGTACTTC | CSVVLAGGPSDEQYF
TRBJ1-2 | . | TRBV11-2 | . | TGTGCCAGCAGTCCCTCTTCCGACAGGCCCTCTTATGGCTACACCTTC | CASSPSSDRPSYGYTF
TRBJ1-5 | . | TRBV28 | . | TGTGCCAGCAGTTTATCCCGCGGGGGGACCCAGCATTTT | CASSLSRGGTQHF
TRBJ2-7 | . | TRBV7-2 | many | TGTGCCAGCAGCCAGGGTTTACTCTCCTACGAGCAGTACTTC | CASSQGLLSYEQYF
TRBJ2-3 | . | TRBV6-2/TRBV6-3 | . | TGTGCCAGCAGTTACCCATCACCTAGCAGGAGAGCAGATACGCAGTATTTT | CASSYPSPSRRADTQYF
TRBJ2-7 | TRBD1 | TRBV11-2 | many | TGTGCCAGCAGCTTAGCCGGGACAGCTATTGCCTACGAGCAGTACTTC | CASSLAGTAIAYEQYF
TRBJ2-2 | TRBD2 | TRBV14 | . | TGTGCCAGCAGCCGGAGACTAGCGGGACAGATAACCGGGGAGCTGTTTTTT | CASSRRLAGQITGELFF
TRBJ2-4 | . | TRBV12-3/TRBV12-4 | many | TGTGCCAGCAGTTTGGTCGGACTAGCCAAAAACATTCAGTACTTC | CASSLVGLAKNIQYF
TRBJ1-2 | . | TRBV24-1 | many | TGTGCCACCAGGGACAGAGCATATGGCTACACCTTC | CATRDRAYGYTF
TRBJ2-1 | TRBD2 | TRBV10-3 | few | TGTGCCATCAGGGGACTAGCGGGCAACAATGAGCAGTTCTTC | CAIRGLAGNNEQFF
TRBJ1-2 | . | TRBV28 | many | TGTGCCAGCAACCAGGGGCGTGATGGCTACACCTTC | CASNQGRDGYTF
TRBJ2-7 | TRBD1 | TRBV9 | . | TGTGCCAGCAGCGTAGGGGACAGGGGGTCCTACGAGCAGTACTTC | CASSVGDRGSYEQYF
TRBJ2-2 | . | TRBV7-2 | many | TGTGCCAGCAAGGCCGGTGGGGGAGTGAACACCGGGGAGCTGTTTTTT | CASKAGGGVNTGELFF
TRBJ1-1 | . | TRBV2 | . | TGTGCCAGCAGTCGGGGGGGCGGGAACACTGAAGCTTTCTTT | CASSRGGGNTEAFF
TRBJ2-1 | TRBD2 | TRBV30 | many | TGTGCCTGGAGGGCTAGCGGAAGCTACAATGAGCAGTTCTTC | CAWRASGSYNEQFF
TRBJ2-1 | . | TRBV20-1 | many | TGCAGTGCTAGACCTTTGGGGGCAAGCTCCTACAATGAGCAGTTCTTC | CSARPLGASSYNEQFF
TRBJ2-7 | . | TRBV19 | few | TGTGCCAGTAGCCCCATAGGGGGCGGGACCTACGAGCAGTACTTC | CASSPIGGGTYEQYF
TRBJ2-7 | . | TRBV6-1 | many | TGTGCCAGCAGCCCCGGCCGGGACCAATTCTACGAGCAGTACTTC | CASSPGRDQFYEQYF
TRBJ2-7 | . | TRBV6-1 | many | TGTGCCAGCAGTGAAGTGTGGGGGGTCGCCGAGCAGTACTTC | CASSEVWGVAEQYF
TRBJ1-1 | TRBD1 | TRBV28 | many | TGTGCCAGCAGGACGACAGGGGGCTTCACTGAAGCTTTCTTT | CASRTTGGFTEAFF
TRBJ2-7 | . | TRBV4-1 | few | TGCGCCAGCAGCTGGGAACAGGGAAGCGAGCAGTACTTC | CASSWEQGSEQYF
TRBJ2-1 | TRBD2 | TRBV19 | . | TGTGCCAGTAGTCCGGCGGCGGGGGGATACTACAATGAGCAGTTCTTC | CASSPAAGGYYNEQFF
TRBJ2-1 | TRBD2 | TRBV6-1 | . | TGTGCCAGCAAAACTCACCGAACTAGCGGGGCATACAATGAGCAGTTCTTC | CASKTHRTSGAYNEQFF
TRBJ2-7 | TRBD2 | TRBV4-2 | . | TGTGCCAGCAGCGCGAGACTAGCGGGAGCCGGGAGCTCCTACGAGCAGTACTTC | CASSARLAGAGSSYEQYF